This entry describes one T cell receptor beta chain. In the authors' methods: Nucleated cell number was recorded as an estimate derived from reference gene primer amplification. Measured with immunoSEQ multiplex PCR; TCRdb has only the in-frame clones, and not every one. V and J calls and clone size are given by that table; D and trimming were obtained from the DNA. The data hold 250,000 to 300,000 clones, with approximately 85% observed a single time. The sample comes from a study of blood T cell repertoires in COVID-19. Overall study context: Material from acute and convalescent COVID-19 was sourced from the United States, Italy and Spain. T cells, B-cell-depleted T cells, or PBMCs provided the cDNA or gDNA that served as material.

Per germline, CDR1 LNHDA and CDR2 SQIVND (reference sequence). The V and J ends lost 0 bases and 0 bases respectively, with 6 bases between them. The CDR3 totals 14 residues. The chain carries TRBV19 and TRBJ2-7; no clear D gene. The sequence was collected from a woman in her 30s with acute or convalescent COVID-19. Source material: peripheral blood. The CDR3 nucleotides read TGTGCCAGTAGTATAGAAACTGACTCCTACGAGCAGTACTTC. Its protein product is CASSIETDSYEQYF.